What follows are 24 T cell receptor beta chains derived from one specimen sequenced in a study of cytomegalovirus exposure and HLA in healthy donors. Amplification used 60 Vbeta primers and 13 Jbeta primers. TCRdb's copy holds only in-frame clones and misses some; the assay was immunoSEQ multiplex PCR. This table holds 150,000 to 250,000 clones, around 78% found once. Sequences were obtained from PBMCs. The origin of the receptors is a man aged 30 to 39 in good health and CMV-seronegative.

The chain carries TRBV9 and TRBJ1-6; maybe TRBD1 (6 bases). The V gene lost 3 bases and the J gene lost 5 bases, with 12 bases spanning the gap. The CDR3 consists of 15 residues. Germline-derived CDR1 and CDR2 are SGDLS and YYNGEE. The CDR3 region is CASSAGGQNNSPLHF. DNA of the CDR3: TGTGCCAGCAGCGCTGGTGGACAGAATAATTCACCCCTCCACTTT.

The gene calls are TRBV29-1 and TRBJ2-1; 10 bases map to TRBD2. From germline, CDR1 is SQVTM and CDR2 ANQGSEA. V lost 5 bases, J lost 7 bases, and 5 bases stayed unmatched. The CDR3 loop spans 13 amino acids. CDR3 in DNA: TGCAGCGTTACTCTAGCGGGAGTGAATGAGCAGTTCTTC. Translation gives CSVTLAGVNEQFF.

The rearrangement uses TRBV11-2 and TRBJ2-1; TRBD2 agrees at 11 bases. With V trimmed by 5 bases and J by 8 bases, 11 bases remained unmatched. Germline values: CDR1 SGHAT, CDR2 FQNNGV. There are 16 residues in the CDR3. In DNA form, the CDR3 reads TGTGCCAGCAGCGGCAGGACTAGCGGGCACAAACATGAGCAGTTCTTC. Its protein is CASSGRTSGHKHEQFF. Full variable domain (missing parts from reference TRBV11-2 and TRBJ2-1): EAGVAQSPRYKIIEKRQSVAFWCNPISGHATLYWYQQILGQGPKLLIQFQNNGVVDDSQLPKDRFSAERLKGVDSTLKIQPAKLEDSAVYLCASSGRTSGHKHEQFFGPGTRLTVL.

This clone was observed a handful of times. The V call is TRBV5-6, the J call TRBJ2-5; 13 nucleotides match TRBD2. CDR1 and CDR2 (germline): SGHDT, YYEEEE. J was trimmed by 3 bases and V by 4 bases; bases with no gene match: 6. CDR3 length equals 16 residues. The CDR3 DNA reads TGTGCCAGCAGCGAGACTAGCGGGAGGTACAAAGAGACCCAGTACTTC. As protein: CASSETSGRYKETQYF.

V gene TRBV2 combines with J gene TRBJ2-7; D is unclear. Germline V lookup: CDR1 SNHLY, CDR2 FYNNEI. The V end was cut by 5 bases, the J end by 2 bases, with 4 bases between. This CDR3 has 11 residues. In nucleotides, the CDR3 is TGTGCCAGCAGTCCTACCTACGAGCAGTACTTC. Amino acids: CASSPTYEQYF.

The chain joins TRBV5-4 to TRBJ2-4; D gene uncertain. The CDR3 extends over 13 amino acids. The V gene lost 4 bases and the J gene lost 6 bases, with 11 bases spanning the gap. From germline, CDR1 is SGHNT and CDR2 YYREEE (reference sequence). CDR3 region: CASSPAPGNIQYF. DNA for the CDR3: TGTGCCAGCAGCCCCGCCCCGGGAAACATTCAGTACTTC.

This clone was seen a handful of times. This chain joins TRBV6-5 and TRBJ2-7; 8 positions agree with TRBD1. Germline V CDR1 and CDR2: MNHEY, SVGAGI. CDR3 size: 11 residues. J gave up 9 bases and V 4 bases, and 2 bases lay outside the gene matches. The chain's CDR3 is CASSFGQGQYF. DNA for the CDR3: TGTGCCAGCAGTTTCGGACAGGGGCAGTACTTC.

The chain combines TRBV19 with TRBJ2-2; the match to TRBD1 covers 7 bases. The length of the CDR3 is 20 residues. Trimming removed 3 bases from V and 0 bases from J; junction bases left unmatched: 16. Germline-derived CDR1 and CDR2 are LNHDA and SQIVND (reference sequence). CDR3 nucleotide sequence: TGTGCCAGTAGTATCCGCGGACAGGATTCTGTTTTCGCGAACACCGGGGAGCTGTTTTTT. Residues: CASSIRGQDSVFANTGELFF.

CDR3 loop: CASSTRAGRGGNTEAFF. The CDR3 coding sequence is TGTGCCAGTAGCACAAGGGCAGGGAGAGGGGGAAATACTGAAGCTTTCTTT. This sequence joins TRBV19 and TRBJ1-1, with D possibly being TRBD1 (6 bases). Looked up from germline, CDR1 is LNHDA and CDR2 is SQIVND (reference sequence). Deletions cut 6 bases from V and 5 bases from J, with 25 bases between. CDR3 length equals 17 residues.

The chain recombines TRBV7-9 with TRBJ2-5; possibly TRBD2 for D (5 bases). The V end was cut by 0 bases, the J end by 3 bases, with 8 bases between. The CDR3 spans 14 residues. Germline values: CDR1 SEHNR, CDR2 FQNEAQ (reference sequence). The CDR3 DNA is TGTGCCAGCAGCTTAGCTCAGCGGAAAGAGACCCAGTACTTC. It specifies CASSLAQRKETQYF.

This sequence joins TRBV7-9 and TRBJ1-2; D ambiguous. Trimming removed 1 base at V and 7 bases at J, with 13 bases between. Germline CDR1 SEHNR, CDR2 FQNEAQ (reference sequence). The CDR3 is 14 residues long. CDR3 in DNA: TGTGCCAGCAGCTTAGATTCGAACGCGGGTGGCTACACCTTC. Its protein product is CASSLDSNAGGYTF. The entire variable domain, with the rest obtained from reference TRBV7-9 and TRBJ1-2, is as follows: DTGVSQNPRHKITKRGQNVTFRCDPISEHNRLYWYRQTLGQGPEFLTYFQNEAQLEKSRLLSDRFSAERPKGSFSTLEIQRTEQGDSAMYLCASSLDSNAGGYTFGSGTRLTVV.

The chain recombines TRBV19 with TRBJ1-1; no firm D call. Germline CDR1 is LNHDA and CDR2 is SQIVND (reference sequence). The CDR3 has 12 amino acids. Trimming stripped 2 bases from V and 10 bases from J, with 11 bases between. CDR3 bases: TGTGCCAGTAGTATAAGTGAGTACCGAGCTTTCTTT. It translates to CASSISEYRAFF.

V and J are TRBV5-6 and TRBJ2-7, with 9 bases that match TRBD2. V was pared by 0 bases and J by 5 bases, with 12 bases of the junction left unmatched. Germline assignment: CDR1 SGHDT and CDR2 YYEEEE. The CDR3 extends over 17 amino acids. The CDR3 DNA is TGTGCCAGCAGCTTGGGACTAGCGGTCAACCGAGGGCACGAGCAGTACTTC. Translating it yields CASSLGLAVNRGHEQYF.

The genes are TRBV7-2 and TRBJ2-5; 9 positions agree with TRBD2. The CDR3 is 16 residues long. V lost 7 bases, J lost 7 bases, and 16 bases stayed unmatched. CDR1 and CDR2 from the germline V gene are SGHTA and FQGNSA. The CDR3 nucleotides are TGTGCCAGCACCACTCTTACTAGCGGGCCGGGAGCGACCCAGTACTTC. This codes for CASTTLTSGPGATQYF. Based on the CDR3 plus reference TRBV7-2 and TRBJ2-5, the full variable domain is GAGVSQSPSNKVTEKGKDVELRCDPISGHTALYWYRQSLGQGLEFLIYFQGNSAPDKSGLPSDRFSAERTGGSVSTLTIQRTQQEDSAVYLCASTTLTSGPGATQYFGPGTRLLVL.

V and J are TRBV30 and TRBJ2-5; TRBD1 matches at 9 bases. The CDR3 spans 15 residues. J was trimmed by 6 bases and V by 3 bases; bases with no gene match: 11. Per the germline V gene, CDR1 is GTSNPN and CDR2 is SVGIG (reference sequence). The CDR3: CAWRDRDRVAQTQYF. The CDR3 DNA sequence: TGTGCCTGGAGGGACCGGGACAGGGTGGCACAGACCCAGTACTTC. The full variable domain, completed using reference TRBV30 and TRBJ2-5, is SQTIHQWPATLVQPVGSPLSLECTVEGTSNPNLYWYRQAAGRGLQLLFYSVGIGQISSEVPQNLSASRPQDRQFILSSKKLLLSDSGFYLCAWRDRDRVAQTQYFGPGTRLLVL.

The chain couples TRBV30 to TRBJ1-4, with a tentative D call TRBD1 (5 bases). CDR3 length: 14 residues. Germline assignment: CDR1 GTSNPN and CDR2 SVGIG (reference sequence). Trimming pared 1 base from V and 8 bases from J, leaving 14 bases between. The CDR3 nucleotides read TGTGCCTGGAGTGACCCAGGGTTGGGGGAAAAACTGTTTTTT. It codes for CAWSDPGLGEKLFF.

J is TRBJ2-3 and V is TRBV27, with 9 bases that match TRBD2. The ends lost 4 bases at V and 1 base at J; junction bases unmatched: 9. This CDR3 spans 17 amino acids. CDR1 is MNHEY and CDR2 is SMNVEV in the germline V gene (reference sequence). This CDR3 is CASSSTPRTSGTDTQYF. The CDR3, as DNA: TGTGCCAGCAGTTCCACCCCCCGGACTAGCGGCACAGATACGCAGTATTTT.

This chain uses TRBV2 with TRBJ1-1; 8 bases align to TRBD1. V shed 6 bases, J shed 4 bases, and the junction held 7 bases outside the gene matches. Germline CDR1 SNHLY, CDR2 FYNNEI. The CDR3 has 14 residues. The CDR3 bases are TGTGCCAGCAGATATGTAACAGGGGGCACTGAAGCTTTCTTT. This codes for CASRYVTGGTEAFF.

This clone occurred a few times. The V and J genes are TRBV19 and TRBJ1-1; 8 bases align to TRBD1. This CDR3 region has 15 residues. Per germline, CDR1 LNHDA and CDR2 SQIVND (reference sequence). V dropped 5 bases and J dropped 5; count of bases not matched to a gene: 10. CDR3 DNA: TGTGCCAGTAGTCCTCGGGCAGGGGGCAAAACTGAAGCTTTCTTT. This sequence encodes CASSPRAGGKTEAFF.

CDR3 region: CASWGLAGGSYEQYF. In nucleotides, the CDR3 is TGTGCCAGCTGGGGACTAGCGGGAGGTTCCTACGAGCAGTACTTC. This chain uses TRBV27 with TRBJ2-7, with TRBD2 identical over 15 bases. Germline CDR1 and CDR2: MNHEY and SMNVEV (reference sequence). There are 15 residues in the CDR3. Trimming removed 8 bases from V and 1 base from J; junction bases left unmatched: 3.

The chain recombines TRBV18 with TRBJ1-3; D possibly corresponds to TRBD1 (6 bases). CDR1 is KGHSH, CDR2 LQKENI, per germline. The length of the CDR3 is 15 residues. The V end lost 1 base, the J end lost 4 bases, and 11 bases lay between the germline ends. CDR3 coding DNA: TGTGCCAGCTCACCACTCAGGGGTGAAGGAAACACCATATATTTT. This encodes CASSPLRGEGNTIYF.

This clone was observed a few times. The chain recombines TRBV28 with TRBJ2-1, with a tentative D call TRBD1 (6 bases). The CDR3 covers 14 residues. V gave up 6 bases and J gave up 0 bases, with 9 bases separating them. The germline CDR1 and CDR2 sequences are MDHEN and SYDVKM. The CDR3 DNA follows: TGTGCCAGCAGCCTCAGGGGCTCCTACAATGAGCAGTTCTTC. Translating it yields CASSLRGSYNEQFF.

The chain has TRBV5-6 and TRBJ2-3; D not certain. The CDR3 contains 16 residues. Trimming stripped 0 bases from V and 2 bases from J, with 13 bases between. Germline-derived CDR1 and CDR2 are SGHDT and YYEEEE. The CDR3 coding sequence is TGTGCCAGCAGCTTGGCCCTTGGCCAGATCACAGATACGCAGTATTTT. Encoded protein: CASSLALGQITDTQYF.

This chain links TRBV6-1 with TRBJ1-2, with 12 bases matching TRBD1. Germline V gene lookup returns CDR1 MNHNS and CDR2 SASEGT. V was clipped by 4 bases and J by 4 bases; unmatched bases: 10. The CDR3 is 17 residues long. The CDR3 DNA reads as TGTGCCAGCAGTGTCGGGGACAGGGGGCGAGATAGCTATGGCTACACCTTC. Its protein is CASSVGDRGRDSYGYTF.